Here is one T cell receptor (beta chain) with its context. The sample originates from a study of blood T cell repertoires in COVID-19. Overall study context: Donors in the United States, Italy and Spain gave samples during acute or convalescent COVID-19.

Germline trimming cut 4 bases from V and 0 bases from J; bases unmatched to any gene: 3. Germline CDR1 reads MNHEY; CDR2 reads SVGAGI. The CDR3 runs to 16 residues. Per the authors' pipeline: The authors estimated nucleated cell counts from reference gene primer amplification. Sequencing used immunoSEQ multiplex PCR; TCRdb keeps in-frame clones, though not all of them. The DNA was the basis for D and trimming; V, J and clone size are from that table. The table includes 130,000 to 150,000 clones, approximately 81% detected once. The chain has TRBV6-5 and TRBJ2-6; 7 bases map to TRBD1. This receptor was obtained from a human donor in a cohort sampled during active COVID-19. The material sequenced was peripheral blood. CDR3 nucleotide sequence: TGTGCCAGCAGTTCCGACAGGGTCTCTGGGGCCAACGTCCTGACTTTC. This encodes CASSSDRVSGANVLTF.